What follows describes a single TCR beta chain. Diagnosis of hyperthyroidism was new in patients aged 18 to 65, and its duration was under 2 months. This record belongs to a study of T cells in Graves' hyperthyroidism and ophthalmopathy. Researchers took RNA transcripts and amplified the TCR beta CDR3 regions from them. Using the HTBI primer set, a first-round RT-PCR was run on the TCR CDR3. TCRdb analysed the multiplex PCR reads with MiXCR anew, one entry per CDR3 protein. Of 350,000 to 400,000 distinct CDR3 sequences in the sample, about 15% were seen once. The germline CDR1 and CDR2 sequences are MNHEY and SVGEGT. V was shortened by 7 bases and J by 1 base, with 16 bases between the two germline ends. The CDR3 is 16 residues long.

V gene TRBV6-2 or TRBV6-3 combines with J gene TRBJ2-2; a weak D match, TRBD2 (7 bases). The source material was blood. The source of this sequence is a woman aged 30 to 39 with Graves' hyperthyroidism. The CDR3 is CASTTIGGLNTGELFF. DNA for the CDR3: TGTGCCAGCACTACAATCGGGGGGCTGAACACCGGGGAGCTGTTTTTT.